Presented here are 24 T cell receptor beta chains from one specimen sequenced in a study of cytomegalovirus exposure and HLA in healthy donors. The PCR had 60 Vbeta and 13 Jbeta primers. The protocol was immunoSEQ multiplex PCR, while the TCRdb copy is restricted to in-frame clones and leaves out a portion. The sample holds 150,000 to 160,000 clones; over 65% are singletons and the top ten take about 4%. Specimen: PBMCs. The receptors stem from a woman in her 40s in good health and CMV-seronegative.

The rearrangement joins TRBV7-2 to TRBJ2-1; maybe TRBD2 (6 bases). V lost 5 bases to trimming and J lost 0 bases, with 11 bases between them. This CDR3 region has 15 residues. Germline CDR1 reads SGHTA; CDR2 reads FQGNSA. DNA of the CDR3: TGTGCCAGCAGCCTCCGGCGGGGCTCCTACAATGAGCAGTTCTTC. Protein product: CASSLRRGSYNEQFF.

The chain uses TRBV6-1 and TRBJ1-1; D call uncertain. The CDR3 loop spans 11 amino acids. Trimming left V 7 bases short and J 0 bases short, with 3 bases between. Per germline, CDR1 MNHNS and CDR2 SASEGT. The CDR3 DNA follows: TGTGCCAGCACTATGAACACTGAAGCTTTCTTT. It yields the protein CASTMNTEAFF.

The chain links TRBV7-2 to TRBJ2-2; TRBD2 agrees at 16 bases. The length of the CDR3 is 18 residues. The V segment lost 3 bases and the J segment 4 bases; nucleotides outside the gene matches: 5. Germline V lookup: CDR1 SGHTA, CDR2 FQGNSA. In nucleotides, the CDR3 is TGTGCCAGCAGCTTGTGGGGGACTAGCGGGAGGGGCACCGGGGAGCTGTTTTTT. Translation gives CASSLWGTSGRGTGELFF.

Only a few counts were recorded for this clone. V usage is TRBV6-6 and J usage is TRBJ2-3; TRBD2 might be the D (6 bases). The CDR3 is 13 amino acids. V was shortened by 10 bases and J by 2 bases, with 13 bases between the two germline ends. Germline-derived CDR1 and CDR2 are MNHNY and SVGAGI (reference sequence). The DNA for the CDR3 is TGTGCCACGGGGCGGGATTACACAGATACGCAGTATTTT. It specifies CATGRDYTDTQYF.

Written as DNA, the CDR3 is TGTGCCAGCAGTTACCCGGGACAGGCCTACAATGAGCAGTTCTTC. It yields the protein CASSYPGQAYNEQFF. The rearrangement uses TRBV28 and TRBJ2-1; TRBD1 matches 8 bases. The CDR3 has 15 amino acids. CDR1 MDHEN and CDR2 SYDVKM come from the germline V gene. V lost 4 bases and J lost 2; bases outside the gene matches: 4.

The chain uses TRBV9 and TRBJ1-2; D remains ambiguous. Trimming left V 2 bases short and J 4 bases short, with 15 bases between. CDR3 length equals 15 residues. The germline V gene encodes CDR1 SGDLS and CDR2 YYNGEE. The CDR3 bases are TGTGCCAGCAGCGTCAGTGAGGTCCCCACCTATGGCTACACCTTC. It yields the protein CASSVSEVPTYGYTF.

This rearrangement joins TRBV5-1 to TRBJ2-7, with 9 bases matching TRBD2. V lost 0 bases and J lost 6; bases outside the gene matches: 13. Per the germline V gene, CDR1 is SGHRS and CDR2 is YFSETQ. CDR3 length: 17 residues. The CDR3 DNA follows: TGCGCCAGCAGCTTGGCCTCAAGTATAGCGGGAGTAAGCGAGCAGTACTTC. Translated, it gives CASSLASSIAGVSEQYF.

The chain uses TRBV28 and TRBJ1-5; 10 bases match TRBD1. CDR1 is MDHEN and CDR2 is SYDVKM in the germline V gene. The CDR3 spans 14 residues. The junction had 4 bases not matched to a gene; V was cut back by 6 bases and J by 5 bases. The CDR3 reads CASSRGTGDQPQHF. The CDR3 region has the DNA TGTGCCAGCAGCCGCGGGACAGGGGATCAGCCCCAGCATTTT. Full variable domain (missing parts from reference TRBV28 and TRBJ1-5): DVKVTQSSRYLVKRTGEKVFLECVQDMDHENMFWYRQDPGLGLRLIYFSYDVKMKEKGDIPEGYSVSREKKERFSLILESASTNQTSMYLCASSRGTGDQPQHFGDGTRLSIL.

V is TRBV6-6 and J is TRBJ2-7; unclear D gene. Deletions cut 2 bases from V and 3 bases from J, with 8 bases between. The length of the CDR3 is 13 residues. Germline CDR1 is MNHNY and CDR2 is SVGAGI (reference sequence). CDR3 in DNA: TGTGCCAGCAGTTACCTCAACAGCTACGAGCAGTACTTC. The encoded protein is CASSYLNSYEQYF.

The chain employs TRBV30 and TRBJ1-2; D uncertain. The CDR3 is 16 residues long. Germline V lookup: CDR1 GTSNPN, CDR2 SVGIG (reference sequence). Trimming took 3 bases from V and 8 from J, leaving 25 bases between them. The CDR3 bases are TGTGCCTGGAGAAGAGGAGGCGGCGCCGGCCCCGGAGGCTACACCTTC. Its protein is CAWRRGGGAGPGGYTF.

This clone was observed once. V is TRBV10-3 and J is TRBJ2-7, with 7 bases lining up with TRBD1. Trimming at V came to 4 bases and at J to 6 bases, leaving 9 bases not matched to a gene. In germline, CDR1 is ENHRY, CDR2 SYGVKD. The CDR3 has 14 amino acids. CDR3 DNA sequence: TGTGCCATCAGTGCTACGACAGGGAAGGTCGAGCAGTACTTC. Translating it yields CAISATTGKVEQYF.

This clone has more than one count but fewer than ten. V is TRBV19 and J is TRBJ1-1, with unresolved D. With 7 bases removed from V and 0 bases from J, the gap between germline ends came to 9 bases. CDR1 is LNHDA, CDR2 SQIVND, per germline (reference sequence). CDR3 length: 13 amino acids. The CDR3 here is CASTPEMNTEAFF. CDR3 DNA: TGTGCCAGTACCCCGGAGATGAACACTGAAGCTTTCTTT.

This chain links TRBV2 with TRBJ2-5; the match to TRBD1 covers 9 bases. This CDR3 has 13 residues. The ends lost 7 bases at V and 4 bases at J; junction bases unmatched: 4. Looked up from germline, CDR1 is SNHLY and CDR2 is FYNNEI. The CDR3 sequence: CASNLQGAETQYF. The CDR3 nucleotides are TGTGCCAGCAATCTACAGGGGGCAGAGACCCAGTACTTC.

This clone was detected only a few times. The chain joins TRBV5-6 to TRBJ2-7, with 10 bases fitting TRBD2. CDR3 length: 15 residues. Germline CDR1 reads SGHDT; CDR2 reads YYEEEE. With V trimmed by 2 bases and J by 3 bases, 5 bases remained unmatched. The CDR3 DNA reads TGTGCCAGCAGCTTAGGGGCTAGCGGGGGCTACGAGCAGTACTTC. Its protein is CASSLGASGGYEQYF.

The rearrangement joins TRBV5-6 to TRBJ1-1; no firm D call. Trimming removed 2 bases from V and 0 bases from J, with 8 bases in between. Germline values: CDR1 SGHDT, CDR2 YYEEEE. This CDR3 region has 14 residues. CDR3 in DNA: TGTGCCAGCAGCTTCCGACGGGTGAACACTGAAGCTTTCTTT. Amino acid sequence: CASSFRRVNTEAFF.

This chain uses TRBV5-1 with TRBJ1-1; TRBD1 might be the D (5 bases). Germline loops: CDR1 SGHRS, CDR2 YFSETQ. This CDR3 has 15 amino acids. Trimming cost V 0 bases and J 1 base, with 10 bases left between them. The CDR3 DNA follows: TGCGCCAGCAGCTTGGTTATAGGGGCGAACACTGAAGCTTTCTTT. Protein: CASSLVIGANTEAFF.

V usage is TRBV10-3 and J usage is TRBJ1-1; 7 nucleotides agree with TRBD1. The CDR3 spans 14 residues. J lost 3 bases, V lost 6 bases, and 7 bases had no gene match. Germline lookup yields CDR1 ENHRY and CDR2 SYGVKD. The DNA of the CDR3 is TGTGCCATCAGGTTGGGCAGGGGGGACACTGAAGCTTTCTTT. Translation: CAIRLGRGDTEAFF.

This chain uses TRBV6-5 with TRBJ1-5; D not certain. The CDR3 is made up of 14 amino acids. The germline CDR1 and CDR2 sequences are MNHEY and SVGAGI. Trimming pared 6 bases from V and 10 bases from J, leaving 19 bases between. The CDR3 loop is CASRRVEGFGPQHF. The CDR3 region has the DNA TGTGCCAGCAGGAGGGTGGAGGGATTCGGACCCCAGCATTTT.

In its sample, this clone was seen once. In DNA form, the CDR3 reads TGTGCCATCAGTGGTCGACAGGGAGTCCTCAATGAGCAGTTCTTC. This sequence encodes CAISGRQGVLNEQFF. This chain uses TRBV10-3 with TRBJ2-1; 7 nucleotides align to TRBD1. The CDR3 contains 15 residues. The junction had 9 bases not matched to a gene; V was cut back by 4 bases and J by 6 bases. Germline values: CDR1 ENHRY, CDR2 SYGVKD.

The J gene is TRBJ1-5, the V gene TRBV12-5, with TRBD1 matching over 9 bases. The V gene's germline CDR1 is LGHNT and CDR2 FRNRAP. The CDR3 spans 15 residues. The junction had 3 bases not matched to a gene; V was cut back by 0 bases and J by 6 bases. CDR3 nucleotides: TGTGCTAGTGGTTTGGTACAGGGGGCAGGTCAGCCCCAGCATTTT. It encodes CASGLVQGAGQPQHF.

The genes are TRBV28 and TRBJ1-5; TRBD1 agrees at 7 bases. J was trimmed by 1 base and V by 6 bases; bases with no gene match: 3. The CDR3 totals 14 residues. CDR1 and CDR2 (germline): MDHEN, SYDVKM. CDR3: CASSRDSSNQPQHF. In nucleotides, the CDR3 is TGTGCCAGCAGCCGGGACAGCAGCAATCAGCCCCAGCATTTT.

The V and J genes are TRBV10-1 and TRBJ2-7; 8 bases line up with TRBD1. The trim removed 10 bases at V and 2 bases at J, leaving 10 bases unmatched. CDR3 length equals 14 residues. Germline CDR1 WNHNN, CDR2 SYGVQD (reference sequence). The CDR3 loop reads CATSRAGGPYEQYF. In DNA form, the CDR3 reads TGCGCCACTTCTAGGGCAGGGGGCCCCTACGAGCAGTACTTC.

J is TRBJ1-1 and V is TRBV7-9, with 10 bases that match TRBD1. J lost 0 bases, V lost 5 bases, and 6 bases had no gene match. The CDR3 runs to 16 residues. Germline values: CDR1 SEHNR, CDR2 FQNEAQ (reference sequence). The CDR3 DNA sequence: TGTGCCAGCAGCCAGGGGACAGGGGAGATGAACACTGAAGCTTTCTTT. This gives the protein CASSQGTGEMNTEAFF.

The rearrangement uses TRBV5-1 and TRBJ2-7; 15 positions match TRBD2. The CDR3 sequence is 15 residues long. The germline CDR1 and CDR2 sequences are SGHRS and YFSETQ. V lost 4 bases to trimming and J lost 4 bases; unmatched junction nucleotides: 3. The CDR3 DNA sequence: TGCGCCAGCAGCCCCGGACTAGCGGGGGGGTACGAGCAGTACTTC. It encodes CASSPGLAGGYEQYF.